This T cell receptor (beta chain) was captured by sequencing in a study of cytomegalovirus exposure and HLA in healthy donors. Points from the study as a whole: The majority of TCR sequences were rare, yet some public TCRs appeared in many donors.

This CDR3 region has 15 residues. Trimming cost V 2 bases and J 0 bases; bases outside gene matches: 4. The germline CDR1 and CDR2 sequences are SGDLS and YYNGEE. The table came from immunoSEQ multiplex PCR; TCRdb's copy has only in-frame clones and leaves some out. The repertoire holds some 90,000 clones, with about 90% as singletons. Notes on this clone: Its antigen is currently unknown.

The sequenced sample was PBMCs. This TCR derives from a man aged 18-30 years in good health and CMV-seropositive. This chain joins TRBV9 and TRBJ2-5, with TRBD2 identical over 7 bases. The CDR3 spells CASSVGGGYQETQYF. The CDR3 DNA sequence: TGTGCCAGCAGCGTTGGGGGAGGGTACCAAGAGACCCAGTACTTC. Variable domain in full (rest from reference TRBV9 and TRBJ2-5): DSGVTQTPKHLITATGQRVTLRCSPRSGDLSVYWYQQSLDQGLQFLIQYYNGEERAKGNILERFSAQQFPDLHSELNLSSLELGDSALYFCASSVGGGYQETQYFGPGTRLLVL.